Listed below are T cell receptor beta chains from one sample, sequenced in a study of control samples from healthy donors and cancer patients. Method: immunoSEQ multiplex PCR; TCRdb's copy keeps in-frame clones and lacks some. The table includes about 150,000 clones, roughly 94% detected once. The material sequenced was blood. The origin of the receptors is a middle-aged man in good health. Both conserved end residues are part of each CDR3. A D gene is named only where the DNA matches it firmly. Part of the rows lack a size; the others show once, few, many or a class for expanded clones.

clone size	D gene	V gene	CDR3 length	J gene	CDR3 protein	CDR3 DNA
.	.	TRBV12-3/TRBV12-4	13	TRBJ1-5	CASSLVDNQPQHF	TGTGCCAGCAGTTTAGTTGACAATCAGCCCCAGCATTTT
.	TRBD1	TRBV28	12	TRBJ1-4	CASSLGQGGLFF	TGTGCCAGCAGTTTAGGACAGGGGGGACTGTTTTTT
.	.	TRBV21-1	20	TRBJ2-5	CASSKDRRVKGQNKQETQYF	TGTGCCAGCAGCAAAGACCGCAGGGTTAAGGGTCAAAATAAGCAAGAGACCCAGTACTTC
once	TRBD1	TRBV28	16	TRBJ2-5	CASSPYWQGVGETQYF	TGTGCCAGCAGTCCCTACTGGCAGGGGGTGGGGGAGACCCAGTACTTC
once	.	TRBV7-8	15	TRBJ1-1	CASSLAWTANTEAFF	TGTGCCAGCAGCTTAGCTTGGACGGCGAACACTGAAGCTTTCTTT
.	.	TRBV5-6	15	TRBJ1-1	CASSGVGRVDTEAFF	TGTGCCAGCAGTGGCGTGGGCAGGGTGGACACTGAAGCTTTCTTT
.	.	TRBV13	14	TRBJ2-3	CASSADYPPDTQYF	TGTGCCAGCAGCGCCGACTACCCGCCAGATACGCAGTATTTT
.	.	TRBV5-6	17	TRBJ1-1	CASSFGGGGRSNTEAFF	TGTGCCAGCAGCTTTGGGGGCGGGGGCCGAAGTAACACTGAAGCTTTCTTT
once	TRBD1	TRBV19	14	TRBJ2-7	CASSPGQNTYEQYF	TGTGCCAGTAGTCCGGGACAGAATACCTACGAGCAGTACTTC
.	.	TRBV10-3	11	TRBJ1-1	CAIGRDREAFF	TGTGCCATCGGCAGGGACCGTGAAGCTTTCTTT
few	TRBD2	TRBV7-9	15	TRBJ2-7	CASSWTSGGTRDQYF	TGTGCCAGCAGCTGGACTAGCGGGGGGACTCGGGATCAGTACTTC
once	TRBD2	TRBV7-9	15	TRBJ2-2	CASSLSGGGTGELFF	TGTGCCAGCAGCTTGAGCGGGGGTGGCACCGGGGAGCTGTTTTTT
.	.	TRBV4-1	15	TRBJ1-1	CATTAKEGTNTEAFF	TGCGCCACCACAGCCAAGGAGGGAACGAACACTGAAGCTTTCTTT
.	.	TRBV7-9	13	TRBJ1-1	CASSLNGNAEAFF	TGTGCCAGCAGCTTAAATGGGAACGCTGAAGCTTTCTTT
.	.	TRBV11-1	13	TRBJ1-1	CASSLEANTEAFF	TGTGCCAGCAGCTTAGAGGCGAACACTGAAGCTTTCTTT
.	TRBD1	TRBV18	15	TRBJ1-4	CASSRSGGTNEKLFF	TGTGCCAGCTCACGATCAGGGGGAACTAATGAAAAACTGTTTTTT
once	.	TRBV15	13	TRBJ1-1	CATSNGYNTEAFF	TGTGCCACCAGCAACGGGTATAACACTGAAGCTTTCTTT
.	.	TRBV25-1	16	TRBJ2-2	CASSESPVANTGELFF	TGTGCCAGCAGTGAATCACCGGTCGCGAACACCGGGGAGCTGTTTTTT
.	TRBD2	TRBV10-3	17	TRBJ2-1	CAISESMRGGIGNEQFF	TGTGCCATCAGTGAGTCGATGCGGGGGGGCATCGGCAATGAGCAGTTCTTC
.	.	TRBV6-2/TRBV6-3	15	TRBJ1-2	CASSYDGPSTGGYTF	TGTGCCAGCAGTTACGACGGACCTTCGACAGGTGGCTACACCTTC
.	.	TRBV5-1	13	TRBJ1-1	CASSLVFFQEAFF	TGCGCCAGCAGTTTAGTGTTCTTCCAGGAAGCTTTCTTT
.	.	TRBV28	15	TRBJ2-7	CASKDATASSYEQYF	TGTGCCAGCAAGGATGCGACCGCTAGCTCCTACGAGCAGTACTTC
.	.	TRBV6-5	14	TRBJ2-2	CASCRYSNTGELFF	TGTGCCAGCTGCAGGTACTCGAACACCGGGGAGCTGTTTTTT
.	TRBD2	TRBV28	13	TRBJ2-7	CASSFQGGYEQYF	TGTGCCAGCAGTTTCCAGGGAGGGTACGAGCAGTACTTC
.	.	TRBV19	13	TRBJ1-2	CASSPGRVYGYTF	TGTGCCAGTAGCCCGGGACGGGTCTATGGCTACACCTTC
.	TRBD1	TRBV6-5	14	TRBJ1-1	CASSRTGGNTEAFF	TGTGCCAGCAGCCGGACAGGGGGGAACACTGAAGCTTTCTTT
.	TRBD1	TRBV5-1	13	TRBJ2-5	CASTRQGQETQYF	TGCGCCAGCACCAGACAGGGGCAAGAGACCCAGTACTTC
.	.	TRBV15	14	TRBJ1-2	CATSRDTAHYGYTF	TGTGCCACCAGCAGAGACACAGCTCACTATGGCTACACCTTC
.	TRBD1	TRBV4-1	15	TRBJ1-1	CASSQVIQGSPGAFF	TGCGCCAGCAGCCAAGTAATACAGGGGTCCCCAGGAGCTTTCTTT
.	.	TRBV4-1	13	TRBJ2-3	CASSQGPSDTQYF	TGCGCCAGCAGCCAAGGCCCTTCAGATACGCAGTATTTT
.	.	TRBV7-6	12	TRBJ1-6	CASSPAYSPLHF	TGTGCCAGCAGCCCCGCATATTCACCCCTCCACTTT
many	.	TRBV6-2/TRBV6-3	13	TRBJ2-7	CASSLGHPAEQYF	TGTGCCAGCAGTTTAGGACACCCCGCCGAGCAGTACTTC
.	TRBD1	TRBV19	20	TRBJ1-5	CASSSGGIILQGPINQPQHF	TGTGCCAGTAGTTCTGGTGGAATAATCTTACAGGGGCCCATAAATCAGCCCCAGCATTTT
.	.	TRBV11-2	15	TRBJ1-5	CASSPDLGDYQPQHF	TGTGCCAGCAGCCCCGATCTGGGAGATTATCAGCCCCAGCATTTT
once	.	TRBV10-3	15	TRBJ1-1	CATWPSIRTNTEAFF	TGTGCCACCTGGCCGTCTATTCGGACGAACACTGAAGCTTTCTTT
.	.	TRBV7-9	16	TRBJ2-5	CASRQTSGVTQETQYF	TGTGCCAGCAGGCAAACTAGTGGGGTTACACAAGAGACCCAGTACTTC
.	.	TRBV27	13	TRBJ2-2	CASSLDRTGELFF	TGTGCCAGCAGTCTAGACAGAACCGGGGAGCTGTTTTTT
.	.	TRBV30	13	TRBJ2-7	CAWSSAISYEQYF	TGTGCCTGGAGTTCAGCCATCTCCTACGAGCAGTACTTC
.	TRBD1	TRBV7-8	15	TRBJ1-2	CASSLAGQSNYGYTF	TGTGCCAGCAGCTTAGCGGGACAGTCTAACTATGGCTACACCTTC
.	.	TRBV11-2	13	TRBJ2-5	CASSRQLQETQYF	TGTGCCAGCAGCCGACAGCTCCAAGAGACCCAGTACTTC
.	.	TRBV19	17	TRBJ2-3	CASSIRPGWLGTDTQYF	TGTGCCAGTAGTATCCGACCGGGCTGGCTAGGCACAGATACGCAGTATTTT
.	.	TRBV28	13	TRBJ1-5	CASSLQLREPQHF	TGTGCCAGCAGCCTTCAGCTCCGGGAGCCCCAGCATTTT
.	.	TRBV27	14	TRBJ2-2	CASSRNKGTGELFF	TGTGCCAGCAGTCGAAACAAAGGCACCGGGGAGCTGTTTTTT
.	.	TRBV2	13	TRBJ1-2	CASRADRNYGYTF	TGTGCCAGCAGGGCTGACAGGAACTATGGCTACACCTTC
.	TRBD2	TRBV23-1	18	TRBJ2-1	CASSHWGSSGGAYNEQFF	TGCGCCAGCAGTCACTGGGGGAGTAGCGGGGGCGCGTACAATGAGCAGTTCTTC
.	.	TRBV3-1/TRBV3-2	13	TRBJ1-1	CASSQEARPVAFF	TGTGCCAGCAGCCAAGAGGCCAGGCCCGTTGCTTTCTTT
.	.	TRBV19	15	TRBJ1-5	CASSIDLNSNQPQHF	TGTGCCAGTAGTATAGATCTGAATAGCAATCAGCCCCAGCATTTT